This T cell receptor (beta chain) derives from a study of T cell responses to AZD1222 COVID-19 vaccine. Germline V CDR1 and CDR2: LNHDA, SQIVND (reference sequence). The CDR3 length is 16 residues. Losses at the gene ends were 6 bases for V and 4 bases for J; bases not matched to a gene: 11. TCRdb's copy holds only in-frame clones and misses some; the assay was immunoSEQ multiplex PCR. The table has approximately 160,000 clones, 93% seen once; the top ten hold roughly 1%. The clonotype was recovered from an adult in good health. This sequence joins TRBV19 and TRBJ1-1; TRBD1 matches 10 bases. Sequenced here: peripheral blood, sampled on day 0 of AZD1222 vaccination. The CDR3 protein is CASSYPGWTGGTEAFF. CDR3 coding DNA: TGTGCCAGTAGCTACCCCGGGTGGACAGGGGGCACTGAAGCTTTCTTT.